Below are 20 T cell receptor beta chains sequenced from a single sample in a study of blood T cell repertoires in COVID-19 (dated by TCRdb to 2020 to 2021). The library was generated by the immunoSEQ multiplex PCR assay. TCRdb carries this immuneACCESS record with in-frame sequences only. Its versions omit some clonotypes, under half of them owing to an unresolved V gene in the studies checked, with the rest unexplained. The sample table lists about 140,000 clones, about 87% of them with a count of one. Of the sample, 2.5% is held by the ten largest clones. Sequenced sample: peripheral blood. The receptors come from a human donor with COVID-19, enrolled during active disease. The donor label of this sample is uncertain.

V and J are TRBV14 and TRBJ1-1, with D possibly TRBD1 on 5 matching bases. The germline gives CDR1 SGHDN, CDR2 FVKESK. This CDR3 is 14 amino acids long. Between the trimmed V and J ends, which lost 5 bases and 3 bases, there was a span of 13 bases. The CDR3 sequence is CASSFQGGYTEAFF. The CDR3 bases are TGTGCCAGCAGCTTTCAGGGAGGGTACACTGAAGCTTTCTTT.

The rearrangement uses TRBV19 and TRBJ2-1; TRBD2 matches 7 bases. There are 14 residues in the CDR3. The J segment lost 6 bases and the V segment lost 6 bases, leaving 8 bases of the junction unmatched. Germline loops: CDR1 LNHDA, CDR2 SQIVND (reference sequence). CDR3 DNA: TGTGCCAGTAGCCCCGTTTGGGGGGGCAATGAGCAGTTCTTC. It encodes CASSPVWGGNEQFF.

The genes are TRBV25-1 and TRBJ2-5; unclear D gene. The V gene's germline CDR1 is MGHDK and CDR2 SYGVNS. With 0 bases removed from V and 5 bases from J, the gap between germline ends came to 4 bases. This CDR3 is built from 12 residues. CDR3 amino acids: CASSEYEETQYF. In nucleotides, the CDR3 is TGTGCCAGCAGTGAATATGAGGAGACCCAGTACTTC.

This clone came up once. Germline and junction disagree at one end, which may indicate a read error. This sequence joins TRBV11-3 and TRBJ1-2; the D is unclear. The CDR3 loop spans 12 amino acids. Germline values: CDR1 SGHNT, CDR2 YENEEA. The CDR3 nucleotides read TGTGCCAGCAGCTTCGATGCTGGCGGATTCCGCTTC. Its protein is CASSFDAGGFRF.

CDR3 coding DNA: TGTGCCAGCAGCCCCCACTGGACAGGGGTAGGGAGTGGAAATGAGCAGTTCTTC. This translates into CASSPHWTGVGSGNEQFF. The rearrangement links TRBV3-1 (or the pseudogene TRBV3-2) to TRBJ2-1; 9 nucleotides agree with TRBD1. CDR3 size: 18 residues. The germline V gene has CDR1 LGHDT and CDR2 YNNKEL (reference sequence). With V trimmed by 4 bases and J by 7 bases, 17 bases remained unmatched.

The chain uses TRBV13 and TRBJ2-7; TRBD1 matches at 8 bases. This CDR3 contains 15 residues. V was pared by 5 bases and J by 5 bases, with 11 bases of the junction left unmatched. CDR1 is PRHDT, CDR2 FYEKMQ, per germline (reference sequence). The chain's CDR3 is CASSKTGTGDDEQYF. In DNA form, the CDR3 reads TGTGCCAGCAGCAAAACCGGGACAGGAGACGACGAGCAGTACTTC.

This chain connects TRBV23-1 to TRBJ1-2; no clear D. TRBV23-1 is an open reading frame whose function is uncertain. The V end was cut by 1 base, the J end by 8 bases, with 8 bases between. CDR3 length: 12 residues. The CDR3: CASSQYPGGYTF. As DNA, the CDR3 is TGCGCCAGCAGTCAATACCCCGGGGGCTACACCTTC.

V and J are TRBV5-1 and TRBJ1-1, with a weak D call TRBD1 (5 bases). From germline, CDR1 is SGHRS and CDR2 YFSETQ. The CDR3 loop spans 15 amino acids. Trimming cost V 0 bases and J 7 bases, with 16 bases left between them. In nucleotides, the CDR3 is TGCGCCAGCAGCTTGGCCGCGGGACGGAGAATTGAAGCTTTCTTT. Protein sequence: CASSLAAGRRIEAFF. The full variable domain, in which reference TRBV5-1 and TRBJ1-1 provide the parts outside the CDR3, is KAGVTQTPRYLIKTRGQQVTLSCSPISGHRSVSWYQQTPGQGLQFLFEYFSETQRNKGNFPGRFSGRQFSNSRSEMNVSTLELGDSALYLCASSLAAGRRIEAFFGQGTRLTVV.

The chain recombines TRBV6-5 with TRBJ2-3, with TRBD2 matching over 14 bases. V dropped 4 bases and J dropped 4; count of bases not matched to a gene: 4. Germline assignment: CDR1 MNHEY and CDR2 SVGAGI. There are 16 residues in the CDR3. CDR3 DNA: TGTGCCAGCAGTTCTCAGGGACTAGCGGGAGCAGATACGCAGTATTTT. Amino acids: CASSSQGLAGADTQYF.

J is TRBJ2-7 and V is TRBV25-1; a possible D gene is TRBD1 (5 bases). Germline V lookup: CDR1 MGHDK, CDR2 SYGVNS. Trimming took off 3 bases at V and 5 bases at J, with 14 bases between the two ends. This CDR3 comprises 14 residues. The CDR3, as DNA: TGTGCCAGCAGTGATTCTTACAGGTGGAACGAGCAGTACTTC. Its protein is CASSDSYRWNEQYF.

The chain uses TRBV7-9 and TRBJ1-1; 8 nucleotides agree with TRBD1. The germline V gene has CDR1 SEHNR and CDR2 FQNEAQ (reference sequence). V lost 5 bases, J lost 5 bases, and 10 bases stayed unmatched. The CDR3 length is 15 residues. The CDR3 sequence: CASSPSTGEGTEAFF. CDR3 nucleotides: TGTGCCAGCAGCCCTTCGACAGGGGAGGGGACTGAAGCTTTCTTT. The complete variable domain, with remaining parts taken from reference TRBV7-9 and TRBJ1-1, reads DTGVSQNPRHKITKRGQNVTFRCDPISEHNRLYWYRQTLGQGPEFLTYFQNEAQLEKSRLLSDRFSAERPKGSFSTLEIQRTEQGDSAMYLCASSPSTGEGTEAFFGQGTRLTVV.

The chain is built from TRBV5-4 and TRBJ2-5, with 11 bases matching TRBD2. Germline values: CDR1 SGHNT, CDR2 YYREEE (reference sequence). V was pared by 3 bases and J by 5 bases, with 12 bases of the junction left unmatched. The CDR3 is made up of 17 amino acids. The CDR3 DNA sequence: TGTGCCAGCAGCTCGACGCGGGCTAGCGGGGGGAGGGAGACCCAGTACTTC. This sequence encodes CASSSTRASGGRETQYF.

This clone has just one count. DNA for the CDR3: TGCGCCAGCAGCCCCCTACCAGGCAGAAACTATGGCTACACCTTC. It encodes CASSPLPGRNYGYTF. This chain connects TRBV4-1 to TRBJ1-2; D call uncertain. CDR3 length: 15 residues. V lost 4 bases and J lost 2, with 14 bases in between. Germline V gene lookup returns CDR1 MGHRA and CDR2 YSYEKL.

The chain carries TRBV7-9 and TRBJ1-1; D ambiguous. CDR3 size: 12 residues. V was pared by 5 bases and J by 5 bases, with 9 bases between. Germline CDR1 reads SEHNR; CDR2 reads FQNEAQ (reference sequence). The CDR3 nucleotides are TGTGCCAGCAGCGAGGCCGGAACTGAAGCTTTCTTT. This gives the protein CASSEAGTEAFF.

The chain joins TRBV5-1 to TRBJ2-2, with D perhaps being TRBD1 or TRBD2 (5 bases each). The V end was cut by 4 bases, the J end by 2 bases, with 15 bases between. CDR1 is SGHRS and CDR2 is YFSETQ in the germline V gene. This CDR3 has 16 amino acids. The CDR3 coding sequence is TGCGCCAGCAGCCTGGAGGTCACAGGAAACACCGGGGAGCTGTTTTTT. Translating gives CASSLEVTGNTGELFF.

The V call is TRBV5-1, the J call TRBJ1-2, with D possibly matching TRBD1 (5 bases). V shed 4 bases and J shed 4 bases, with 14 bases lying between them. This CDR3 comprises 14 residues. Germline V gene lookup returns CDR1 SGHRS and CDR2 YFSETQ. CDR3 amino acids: CASSPSQGVYGYTF. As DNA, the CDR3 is TGCGCCAGCAGCCCGAGTCAGGGTGTCTATGGCTACACCTTC.

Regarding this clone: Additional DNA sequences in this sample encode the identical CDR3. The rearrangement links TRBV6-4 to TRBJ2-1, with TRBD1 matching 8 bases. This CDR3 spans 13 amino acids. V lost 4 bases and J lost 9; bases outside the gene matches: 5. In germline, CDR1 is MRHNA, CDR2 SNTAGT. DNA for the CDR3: TGTGCCAGCAGTGGGGGACAGGCCGGTGAGCAGTTCTTC. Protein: CASSGGQAGEQFF.

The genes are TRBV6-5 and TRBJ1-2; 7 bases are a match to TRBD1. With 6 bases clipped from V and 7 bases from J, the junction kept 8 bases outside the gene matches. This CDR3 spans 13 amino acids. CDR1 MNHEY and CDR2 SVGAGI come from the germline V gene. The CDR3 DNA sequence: TGTGCCAGCAGCCCCGACAGGGTGGCTGGCTACACCTTC. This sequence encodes CASSPDRVAGYTF.

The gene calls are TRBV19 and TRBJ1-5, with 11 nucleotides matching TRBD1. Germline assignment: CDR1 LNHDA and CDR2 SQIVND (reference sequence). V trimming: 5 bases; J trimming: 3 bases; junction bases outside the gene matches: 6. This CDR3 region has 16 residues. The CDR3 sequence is CASSPRTGGNNQPQHF. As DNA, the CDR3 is TGTGCCAGTAGTCCCCGGACAGGGGGCAACAATCAGCCCCAGCATTTT.

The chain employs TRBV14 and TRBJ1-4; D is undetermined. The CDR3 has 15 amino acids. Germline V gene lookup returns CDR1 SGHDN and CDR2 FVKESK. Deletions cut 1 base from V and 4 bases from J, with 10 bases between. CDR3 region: CASSQVLADNEKLFF. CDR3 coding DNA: TGTGCCAGCAGCCAAGTTCTGGCAGATAATGAAAAACTGTTTTTT. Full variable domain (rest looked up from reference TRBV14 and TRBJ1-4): EAGVTQFPSHSVIEKGQTVTLRCDPISGHDNLYWYRRVMGKEIKFLLHFVKESKQDESGMPNNRFLAERTGGTYSTLKVQPAELEDSGVYFCASSQVLADNEKLFFGSGTQLSVL.